This T cell receptor beta chain is from a study of blood T cell repertoires in COVID-19. Study overall: The United States, Italy and Spain were the sources of the acute and convalescent COVID-19 samples. The cDNA or gDNA used as material had been derived from T cells, B-cell-depleted T cells, or PBMCs.

Under the authors' procedure: Estimated nucleated cell counts came from reference gene primer amplification. The assay was immunoSEQ multiplex PCR, and TCRdb's table has in-frame clones only and misses some. V, J and clone size derive from that table, while D and trimming were established from the DNA sequence. This table holds about 190,000 clones, around 85% found once. The source material was peripheral blood. The receptor's source is a man aged 25-45 years with acute or convalescent COVID-19.

The CDR3, as DNA: TGCGCCAGTGTGAGACAGCGGGAGACTTCGACAGATACGCAGTATTTT. Translated, it gives CASVRQRETSTDTQYF. The V gene is TRBV5-1, the J gene TRBJ2-3; 8 nucleotides align to TRBD2. This CDR3 has 16 amino acids. Trimming cost V 8 bases and J 3 bases; bases outside gene matches: 14. The V gene's germline CDR1 is SGHRS and CDR2 YFSETQ.